Listed here are 2 T cell receptor beta chains from one sample, sequenced in a study of T cells after posttransplantation cyclophosphamide. Sampled 1 year posttransplant, controls received myeloablative marrow transplants, methotrexate and a calcineurin inhibitor. Measured with immunoSEQ multiplex PCR; TCRdb has only the in-frame clones, and not every one. The profile shows 3,000 to 4,500 clones, over 60% of them singletons. Sequenced here: PBMCs, sampled after allogeneic stem cell transplant with calcineurin inhibitor and methotrexate. These receptors were collected from a female patient in her 50s who received an allogeneic stem cell transplant from an unrelated donor, was CMV-positive, and had acute and chronic GVHD. A share of the T cells may be of graft donor origin.

The CDR3 bases are TGTGCCAGCAGTCCGGGACAGGGGGCTGTAAACATTCAGTACTTC. Translated: CASSPGQGAVNIQYF. V usage is TRBV6-1 and J usage is TRBJ2-4, with 12 positions matching TRBD1. The V gene end was trimmed by 5 bases and the J gene end by 6 bases; junction bases not matched to a gene: 5. The V gene's germline CDR1 is MNHNS and CDR2 SASEGT. This CDR3 is built from 15 residues.

The V call is TRBV4-1, the J call TRBJ2-7; the match to TRBD2 covers 7 bases. Germline V gives CDR1 MGHRA, CDR2 YSYEKL. The CDR3 is 17 residues long. Unmatched junction bases numbered 13, after V lost 0 bases and J lost 5 bases. DNA of the CDR3: TGCGCCAGCAGCCAAGATGGGCCTAGCGGAGAGGATGACGAGCAGTACTTC. Protein: CASSQDGPSGEDDEQYF.